The entry below describes one TCR beta chain. The sample holds many counts of this clonotype. Its antigen target is currently unknown. No much larger clonotype is one base removed from it; base qualities were not supplied. Graves' hyperthyroidism was defined as stable when no progression to ophthalmopathy occurred over 18 months of follow-up. Hyperthyroidism patients were newly diagnosed, had a disease duration of under 2 months, and were aged 18 to 65 years. Patients with uncontrolled infections, other autoimmune diseases, pregnancy or lactation were excluded. Clinical symptoms, serum thyroxine and TRAb, thyroid ultrasound, and orbital computed tomography formed the basis for the diagnoses. Ficoll-Paque density gradient centrifugation was used to isolate PBMCs from under 11 ml of fresh peripheral blood. Total RNA was extracted using Trizol reagent, and RNA quality was assessed on an Agilent 2100 Bioanalyzer.

This sample stems from a study of T cells in Graves' hyperthyroidism and ophthalmopathy (dated by TCRdb to the late 2010s). Looking at the study overall: Peripheral blood was sampled at the time of initial diagnosis, prior to any treatment. Whether ophthalmopathy could be predicted prospectively was tested in an independent validation cohort made up of roughly 19 hyperthyroidism patients plus 17 patients who later progressed to ophthalmopathy. TCR V-J signatures able to tell the groups apart were searched for in a discovery cohort of approximately 95 patients, of whom 40 to 45 had Graves' ophthalmopathy and around 56 had stable Graves' hyperthyroidism. Thyroid tissue and blood T-cell repertoires from about 6 Graves' hyperthyroidism patients were also compared in the study. Once sampling was done, hyperthyroidism patients were given methimazole at a starting dose of 30 mg daily, whereas ophthalmopathy patients were given high-dose intravenous methylprednisolone. For training and testing, the approximately 97 patients in the discovery cohort were randomly divided in a 7:3 ratio. The paper reports TCR Vbeta CDR3 sequencing of some 140 peripheral blood samples: some 41 ophthalmopathy, 70 to 85 hyperthyroidism and around 17 progressor patients. Study-wide findings and limitations: In validation, progression to ophthalmopathy was predicted by the model with roughly 71% sensitivity and around 75% specificity, a median of roughly 6 months before onset. No statistical method was used to fix the sample size in advance, and group allocation was not hidden from the investigators. In cross-validation, a model built on a 13 V-J signature told ophthalmopathy apart from stable hyperthyroidism with approximately 90% sensitivity and about 81% specificity, and in testing the same model reached 80%/75%. Most expanded thyroid clonotypes (frequency above 0.001) were also found in blood, which suggests that blood repertoires may mirror thyroid immune responses.

V and J are truncated by 2 bases and 8 bases respectively, leaving an intervening sequence of 6 bases. Reading from cysteine to phenylalanine, the CDR3 counts 11 amino acids. Of all the DNA, just the CDR3 is kept, 33 bases in frame from base 1. From a lookup of the germline V gene, CDR1 and CDR2 are KGHSH and LQKENI. The TCR beta CDR3 regions were amplified from RNA transcripts. The TCR CDR3 was subjected to a first round of RT-PCR using the HTBI primer set and the Qiagen OneStep RT-PCR kit. A second multiplex PCR round built the libraries, followed by size selection and purification. Paired-end sequencing of the libraries was performed with 100 bp reads on an Illumina HiSeq2000. In the paper's pipeline: SOAPnuke was used to process the raw data, with reads discarded if the reads contained adapters or uncalled bases, had a mean Phred below 15, or lacked an exact constant-primer or identifier match. COPE v1.2.5 was used to merge the high-quality paired reads, and each unique nucleotide sequence was defined as a clonotype. MiTCR v1.1 was used to align clonotypes to the IMGT TRBV, TRBD and TRBJ reference segments. Only V-J combinations with frequency above 0.0001, covering about 99% of repertoires, were analysed. The TCS score was defined as F50 (clonal expansion) divided by E x V (chaos), with BLOSUM62-based TCRdist calculated between CDR3 peptides within each V-J. Welch's t-statistics and random forest reduced fewer than 550 V-J features to 10 to 15, which were used in a naive Bayes classifier (R e1071). TCRdb redid the processing of the public reads, applying fastp at Q25 and MiXCR, and retained in-frame beta chains. Each record represents a unique CDR3 protein, reported with the most common genes and DNA among its rows. TCRdb, not the authors, supplied the V and J calls. The sample has some 300,000 distinct CDR3 sequences on record, approximately 13% of them singletons. Around 8% of the sample goes to the ten largest clones.

The chain was built from TRBV18 and TRBJ1-2; no D segment can be confidently identified. The receptor's source is a woman between 40 and 55 years old with Graves' hyperthyroidism. Sequenced: blood. The CDR3 region: CASSPERGYTF. The nucleotides read TGTGCCAGCTCACCAGAAAGGGGCTACACCTTC.